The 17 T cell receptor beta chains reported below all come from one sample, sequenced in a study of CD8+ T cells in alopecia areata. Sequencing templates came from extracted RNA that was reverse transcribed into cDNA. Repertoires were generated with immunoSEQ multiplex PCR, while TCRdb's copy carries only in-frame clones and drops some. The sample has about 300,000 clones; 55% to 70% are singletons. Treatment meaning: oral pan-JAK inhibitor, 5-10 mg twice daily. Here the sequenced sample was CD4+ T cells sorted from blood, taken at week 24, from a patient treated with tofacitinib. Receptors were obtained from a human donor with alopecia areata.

The CDR3 here is CAISESGGKNTF. The CDR3 bases are TGTGCCATCAGTGAGTCCGGAGGGAAGAACACCTTC. The chain combines TRBV10-3 with TRBJ1-2; unclear D gene. Germline values: CDR1 ENHRY, CDR2 SYGVKD. Deletions cut 0 bases from V and 12 bases from J, with 11 bases between. The CDR3 runs 12 residues.

CDR3 coding DNA: TGTGCCAGCAGTTTCTACGGCTCTGGGGCCAACGTCCTGACTTTC. Amino acid sequence: CASSFYGSGANVLTF. The chain has TRBV27 and TRBJ2-6; D not certain. Germline lookup yields CDR1 MNHEY and CDR2 SMNVEV (reference sequence). The CDR3 has 15 residues. V was trimmed by 3 bases and J by 0 bases, leaving 6 bases between them.

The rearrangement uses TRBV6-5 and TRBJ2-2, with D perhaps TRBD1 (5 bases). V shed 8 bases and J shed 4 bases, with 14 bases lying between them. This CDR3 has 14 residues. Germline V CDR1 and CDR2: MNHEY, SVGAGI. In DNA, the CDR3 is TGTGCCAGCTCAGGGCAATCCCTCACCGGGGAGCTGTTTTTT. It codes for CASSGQSLTGELFF.

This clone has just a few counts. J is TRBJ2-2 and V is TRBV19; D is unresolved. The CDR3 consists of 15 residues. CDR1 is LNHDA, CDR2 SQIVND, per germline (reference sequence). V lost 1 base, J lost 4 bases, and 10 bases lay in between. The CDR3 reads CASSIGRSTTGELFF. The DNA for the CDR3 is TGTGCCAGTAGTATAGGCCGTTCCACCACCGGGGAGCTGTTTTTT.

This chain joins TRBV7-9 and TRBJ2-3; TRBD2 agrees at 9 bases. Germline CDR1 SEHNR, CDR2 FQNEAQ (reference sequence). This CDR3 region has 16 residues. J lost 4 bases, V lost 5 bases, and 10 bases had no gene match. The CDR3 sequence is CASSRATSGTPDTQYF. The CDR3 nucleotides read TGTGCCAGCAGCCGGGCGACTAGCGGTACCCCAGATACGCAGTATTTT. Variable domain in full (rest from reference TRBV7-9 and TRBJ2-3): DTGVSQNPRHKITKRGQNVTFRCDPISEHNRLYWYRQTLGQGPEFLTYFQNEAQLEKSRLLSDRFSAERPKGSFSTLEIQRTEQGDSAMYLCASSRATSGTPDTQYFGPGTRLTVL.

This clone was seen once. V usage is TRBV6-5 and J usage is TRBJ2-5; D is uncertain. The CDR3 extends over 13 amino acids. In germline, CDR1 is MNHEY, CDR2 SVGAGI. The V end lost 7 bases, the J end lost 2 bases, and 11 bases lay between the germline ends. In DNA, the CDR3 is TGTGCCAGCAATAGATCCCCGCAAGAGACCCAGTACTTC. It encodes CASNRSPQETQYF.

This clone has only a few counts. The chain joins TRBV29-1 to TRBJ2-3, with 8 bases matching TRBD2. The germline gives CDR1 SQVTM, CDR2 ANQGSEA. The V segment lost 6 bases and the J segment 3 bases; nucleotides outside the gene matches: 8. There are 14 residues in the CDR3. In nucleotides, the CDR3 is TGCAGCGTCAAACCGGGACTAGGAACAGATACGCAGTATTTT. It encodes CSVKPGLGTDTQYF.

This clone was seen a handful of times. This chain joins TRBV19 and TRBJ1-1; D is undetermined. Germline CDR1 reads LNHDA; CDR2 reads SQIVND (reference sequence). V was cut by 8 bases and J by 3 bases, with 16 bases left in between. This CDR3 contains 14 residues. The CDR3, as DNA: TGTGCCAGTTCAGCCCCATTTGGGGACACTGAAGCTTTCTTT. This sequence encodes CASSAPFGDTEAFF.

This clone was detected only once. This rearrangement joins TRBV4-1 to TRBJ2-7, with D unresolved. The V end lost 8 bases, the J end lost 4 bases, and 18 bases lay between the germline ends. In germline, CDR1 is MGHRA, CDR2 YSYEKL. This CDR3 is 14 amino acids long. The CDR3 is CASSVPSRAYEQYF. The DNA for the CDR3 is TGCGCCAGCTCCGTTCCCTCTAGGGCTTACGAGCAGTACTTC.

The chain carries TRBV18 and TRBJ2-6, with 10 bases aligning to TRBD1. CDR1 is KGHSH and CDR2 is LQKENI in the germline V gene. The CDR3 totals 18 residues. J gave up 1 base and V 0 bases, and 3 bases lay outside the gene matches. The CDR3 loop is CASSPPTGGASGANVLTF. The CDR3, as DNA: TGTGCCAGCTCACCACCGACAGGGGGCGCATCTGGGGCCAACGTCCTGACTTTC.

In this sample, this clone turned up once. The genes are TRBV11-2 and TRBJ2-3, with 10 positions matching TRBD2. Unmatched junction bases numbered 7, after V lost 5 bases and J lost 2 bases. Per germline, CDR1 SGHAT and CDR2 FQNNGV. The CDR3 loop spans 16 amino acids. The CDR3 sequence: CASSALAGGFTDTQYF. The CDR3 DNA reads TGTGCCAGCAGCGCGTTAGCGGGGGGATTCACAGATACGCAGTATTTT.

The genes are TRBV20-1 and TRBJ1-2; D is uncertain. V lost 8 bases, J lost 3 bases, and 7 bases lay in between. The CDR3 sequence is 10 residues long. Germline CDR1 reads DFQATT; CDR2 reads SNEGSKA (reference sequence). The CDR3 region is CSWQDYGYTF. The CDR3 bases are TGCAGTTGGCAGGACTATGGCTACACCTTC.

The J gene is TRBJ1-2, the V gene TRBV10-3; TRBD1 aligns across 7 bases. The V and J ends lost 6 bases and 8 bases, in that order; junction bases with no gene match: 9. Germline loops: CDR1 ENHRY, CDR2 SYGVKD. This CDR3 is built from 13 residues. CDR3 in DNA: TGTGCCATCAGCCTTGACAGGGACCGAGGCTACACCTTC. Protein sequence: CAISLDRDRGYTF.

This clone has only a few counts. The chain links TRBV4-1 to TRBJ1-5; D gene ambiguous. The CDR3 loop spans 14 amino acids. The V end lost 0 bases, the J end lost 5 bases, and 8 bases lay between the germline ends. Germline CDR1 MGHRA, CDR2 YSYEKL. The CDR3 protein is CASSQEGFDQPQHF. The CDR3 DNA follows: TGCGCCAGCAGCCAAGAGGGGTTCGATCAGCCCCAGCATTTT.

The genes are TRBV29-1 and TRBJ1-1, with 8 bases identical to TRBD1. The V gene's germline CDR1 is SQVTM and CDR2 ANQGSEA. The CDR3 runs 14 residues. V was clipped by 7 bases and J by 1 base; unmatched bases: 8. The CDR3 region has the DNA TGCAGCGGTACCCCAGGGGGCTCGAACACTGAAGCTTTCTTT. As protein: CSGTPGGSNTEAFF.

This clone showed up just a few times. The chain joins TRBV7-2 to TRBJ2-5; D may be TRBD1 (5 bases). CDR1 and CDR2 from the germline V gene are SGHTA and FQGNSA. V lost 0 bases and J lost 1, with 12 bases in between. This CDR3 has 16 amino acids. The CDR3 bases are TGTGCCAGCAGCTTAGCCTCGACAGCTCTCCAAGAGACCCAGTACTTC. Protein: CASSLASTALQETQYF.

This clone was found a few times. The chain's CDR3 is CASSLFVQETQYF. The CDR3 DNA follows: TGTGCCAGCAGTTTATTCGTCCAAGAGACCCAGTACTTC. The chain joins TRBV28 to TRBJ2-5, with D uncertain. The V end was cut by 1 base, the J end by 1 base, with 4 bases between. Germline V gene data show CDR1 as MDHEN and CDR2 as SYDVKM. This CDR3 contains 13 residues.